The rows below give T cell receptor beta chains drawn from one sample of a study of PD-L1 blockade in urothelial cancer. Here immunoSEQ multiplex PCR was the method, and the copy in TCRdb shows in-frame clones only, minus some. The sample shows approximately 50,000 clones, around nine tenths of them seen only once. The sample consisted of PBMCs, taken around atezolizumab (anti-PD-L1) treatment. The receptors come from a man aged 55-75 years with urothelial cancer. Each CDR3 is given with its conserved first and last residue. The order of the fields is D gene, V gene, J gene, clone size, CDR3 protein, CDR3 DNA. A D gene is named only where the DNA matches it firmly. Clone sizes are given selectively: once, few, many, or a class where the clone is expanded.

>NA|TRBV5-8|TRBJ2-3|NA
CASHGGPVFPDTQYF
TGTGCCAGCCACGGGGGGCCAGTTTTTCCAGATACGCAGTATTTT
>NA|TRBV30|TRBJ2-7|NA
CAWTKTGEQYF
TGTGCCTGGACCAAGACGGGGGAGCAGTACTTC
>NA|TRBV5-1|TRBJ1-6|NA
CASSFDDSGRSPLHF
TGCGCCAGCAGCTTTGACGACAGTGGGCGCTCACCCCTCCACTTT
>TRBD1|TRBV27|TRBJ1-1|once
CASRNYRGSSTEAFF
TGTGCCAGCAGGAATTACAGGGGATCGAGCACTGAAGCTTTCTTT
>TRBD1|TRBV4-1|TRBJ1-5|NA
CASSQARGRAVNQPQHF
TGCGCCAGCAGCCAAGCAAGGGGGCGAGCCGTCAATCAGCCCCAGCATTTT
>TRBD2|TRBV9|TRBJ2-2|NA
CASSVVSLAGVTGELFF
TGTGCCAGCAGCGTAGTGAGCCTAGCGGGGGTCACCGGGGAGCTGTTTTTT
>NA|TRBV12-5|TRBJ2-1|NA
CASGDVWAEQFF
TGTGCTAGTGGTGACGTCTGGGCAGAGCAGTTCTTC
>TRBD1|TRBV27|TRBJ2-2|NA
CASRTTGGNTGELFF
TGTGCCAGCAGGACGACAGGGGGGAACACCGGGGAGCTGTTTTTT
>NA|TRBV19|TRBJ1-1|NA
CASSIGFDRPAEAFF
TGTGCCAGTAGTATAGGTTTCGACAGGCCGGCTGAAGCTTTCTTT
>TRBD2|TRBV14|TRBJ2-3|NA
CASSRGTTPTDTQYF
TGTGCCAGCAGCCGAGGGACTACCCCCACAGATACGCAGTATTTT
>TRBD2|TRBV6-5|TRBJ2-1|NA
CASSYGISGVYNEQFF
TGTGCCAGCAGTTACGGGATTAGCGGGGTATACAATGAGCAGTTCTTC
>NA|TRBV27|TRBJ1-1|NA
CASRARTDWPSTEAFF
TGTGCCAGCAGGGCTCGGACAGACTGGCCGAGTACTGAAGCTTTCTTT
>TRBD1|TRBV18|TRBJ1-1|NA
CASSPGQGADTEAFF
TGTGCCAGCTCACCGGGACAGGGGGCTGACACTGAAGCTTTCTTT
>NA|TRBV21-1|TRBJ1-1|NA
CASRTGTLNTEAFF
TGTGCCAGCAGGACAGGCACACTAAACACTGAAGCTTTCTTT
>NA|TRBV7-2|TRBJ1-2|NA
CASSLTEFYGYTF
TGTGCCAGCAGCTTAACAGAATTCTATGGCTACACCTTC
>NA|TRBV27|TRBJ1-5|NA
CASSLFGDNQPQHF
TGTGCCAGCAGTTTATTCGGGGACAATCAGCCCCAGCATTTT
>NA|TRBV2|TRBJ2-3|NA
CASSTGTSTDTQYF
TGTGCCAGCAGCACCGGGACTAGCACAGATACGCAGTATTTT
>NA|TRBV19|TRBJ2-7|NA
CASSIGTKTYEQYF
TGTGCCAGTAGTATCGGGACAAAAACCTACGAGCAGTACTTC
>TRBD1|TRBV9|TRBJ2-5|few
CASSVTGLETQYF
TGTGCCAGCAGCGTGACAGGGTTGGAGACCCAGTACTTC
>NA|TRBV14|TRBJ2-5|NA
CASSQAWGGQETQYF
TGTGCCAGCAGCCAAGCGTGGGGAGGCCAAGAGACCCAGTACTTC
>NA|TRBV27|TRBJ2-2|NA
CASSPLRQITGELFF
TGTGCCAGCAGTCCCCTCCGACAGATCACCGGGGAGCTGTTTTTT
>NA|TRBV11-2|TRBJ1-6|NA
CASSVGLTSYNSPLHF
TGTGCCAGCAGCGTGGGACTCACCTCCTATAATTCACCCCTCCACTTT
>TRBD1|TRBV6-5|TRBJ1-6|NA
CASSFGTGTSSPLHF
TGTGCCAGCAGTTTTGGGACAGGGACGAGTTCACCCCTCCACTTT
>TRBD2|TRBV28|TRBJ2-7|NA
CASSFTSGTYEQYF
TGTGCCAGCAGTTTTACTAGCGGAACCTACGAGCAGTACTTC
>TRBD1|TRBV27|TRBJ2-1|NA
CASSSPRTGNGEQFF
TGTGCCAGCAGTTCGCCCCGGACAGGGAACGGAGAGCAGTTCTTC
>NA|TRBV14|TRBJ1-1|NA
CASSPPLLGGRVYTEAFF
TGTGCCAGCAGCCCTCCCTTATTGGGGGGGCGCGTCTACACTGAAGCTTTCTTT
>TRBD1|TRBV7-2|TRBJ1-2|NA
CASSLVLRDSSHGYTF
TGTGCCAGCAGCTTAGTGTTACGGGACAGCTCGCATGGCTACACCTTC
>NA|TRBV30|TRBJ1-4|NA
CAWSKGAEAATNEKLFF
TGTGCCTGGAGTAAAGGGGCCGAGGCTGCAACTAATGAAAAACTGTTTTTT
>NA|TRBV5-4|TRBJ2-2|NA
CASSLAVGGELFF
TGTGCCAGCAGCCTAGCAGTGGGCGGGGAGCTGTTTTTT
>TRBD1|TRBV4-1|TRBJ1-1|NA
CASSQIAPNRDRSTEAFF
TGCGCCAGCAGCCAAATAGCACCCAACCGGGACAGGAGCACTGAAGCTTTCTTT
>TRBD2|TRBV9|TRBJ2-5|NA
CASSGNPGGVGEETQYF
TGTGCCAGCAGCGGAAACCCGGGGGGGGTTGGCGAAGAGACCCAGTACTTC
>TRBD1|TRBV9|TRBJ1-5|NA
CASSPRDRGQPQHF
TGTGCCAGCAGCCCTCGAGACAGGGGTCAGCCCCAGCATTTT
>NA|TRBV5-1|TRBJ2-5|once
CASSLESNQETQYF
TGCGCCAGCAGCTTGGAGTCTAACCAAGAGACCCAGTACTTC
>NA|TRBV28|TRBJ1-4|NA
CASSLTGPGAEKLFF
TGTGCCAGCAGTTTAACCGGGCCAGGGGCTGAAAAACTGTTTTTT
>TRBD2|TRBV30|TRBJ2-5|NA
CAWSVGTSGTETQYF
TGTGCCTGGAGTGTCGGGACTAGCGGGACTGAGACCCAGTACTTC
>TRBD2|TRBV14|TRBJ2-1|few
CASSQVAGGLYNEQFF
TGTGCCAGCAGCCAAGTAGCGGGGGGCCTGTACAATGAGCAGTTCTTC
>NA|TRBV19|TRBJ1-5|NA
CASSWQGIHQPQHF
TGTGCCAGTAGTTGGCAGGGGATACATCAGCCCCAGCATTTT
>NA|TRBV15|TRBJ1-4|few
CATSREEIKTASFNEKLFF
TGTGCCACCAGCAGGGAGGAAATAAAAACAGCCTCTTTTAATGAAAAACTGTTTTTT
>TRBD1|TRBV27|TRBJ1-3|NA
CASRAQGALGNTIYF
TGTGCCAGCAGGGCACAGGGGGCATTGGGAAACACCATATATTTT
>NA|TRBV6-5|TRBJ2-7|NA
CASSLDRDFTYEQYF
TGTGCCAGCAGCCTTGACAGGGACTTCACCTACGAGCAGTACTTC
>NA|TRBV7-9|TRBJ2-5|NA
CASSFSGNQETQYF
TGTGCCAGCAGCTTTTCAGGGAACCAGGAGACCCAGTACTTC
>TRBD1|TRBV5-4|TRBJ2-2|NA
CASSLYTGAGAGELFF
TGTGCCAGCAGCTTGTATACAGGGGCTGGGGCGGGGGAGCTGTTTTTT
>TRBD1|TRBV2|TRBJ1-5|NA
CASRPGRGQMSTISNQPQHF
TGTGCCAGCCGCCCGGGTAGGGGACAGATGAGTACAATAAGCAATCAGCCCCAGCATTTT
>NA|TRBV7-2|TRBJ1-2|NA
CASSSRRQANYGYTF
TGTGCCAGCAGCTCAAGACGGCAGGCGAACTATGGCTACACCTTC
>TRBD2|TRBV7-2|TRBJ2-1|NA
CASSRRLAGPSYNEQFF
TGTGCCAGCAGCCGACGACTAGCGGGGCCCTCCTACAATGAGCAGTTCTTC
>NA|TRBV7-8|TRBJ2-5|NA
CATLRGGETQYF
TGTGCCACCCTCAGGGGCGGAGAGACCCAGTACTTC
>TRBD1|TRBV5-5|TRBJ1-1|NA
CASSPGQRVYNTEAFF
TGTGCCAGCAGCCCGGGACAGCGCGTTTATAACACTGAAGCTTTCTTT
>NA|TRBV7-9|TRBJ2-3|NA
CASSSSTVPTDTQYF
TGTGCCAGCAGCTCCTCCACGGTACCCACAGATACGCAGTATTTT
>TRBD1|TRBV7-9|TRBJ1-2|NA
CASSPPAGGNYGYTF
TGTGCCAGCTCCCCTCCTGCAGGGGGTAATTATGGCTACACCTTC
>TRBD1|TRBV5-6|TRBJ1-1|NA
CASSLVGQGETEAFF
TGTGCCAGCAGCTTGGTGGGACAGGGGGAAACTGAAGCTTTCTTT
>NA|TRBV11-2|TRBJ1-2|few
CASSLGGGYYGYTF
TGTGCCAGCAGCTTAGGGGGAGGGTACTATGGCTACACCTTC
>TRBD1|TRBV6-6|TRBJ1-4|NA
CASRQQGAGEKLFF
TGTGCCAGCAGACAACAGGGGGCAGGAGAAAAACTGTTTTTT
>TRBD1|TRBV27|TRBJ2-7|NA
CASRVKTGSYEQYF
TGTGCCAGCAGAGTTAAGACAGGGTCCTACGAGCAGTACTTC
>TRBD2|TRBV4-3|TRBJ2-1|NA
CASSQAPGGVNEQFF
TGCGCCAGCAGCCAAGCTCCCGGGGGGGTCAATGAGCAGTTCTTC
>TRBD1|TRBV6-5|TRBJ1-1|once
CASSSGQGSEAFF
TGTGCCAGCAGTTCGGGACAGGGTTCTGAAGCTTTCTTT
>TRBD1|TRBV30|TRBJ1-6|NA
CAWRRGRGSYNSPLHF
TGTGCCTGGAGAAGGGGCAGGGGGTCCTATAATTCACCCCTCCACTTT